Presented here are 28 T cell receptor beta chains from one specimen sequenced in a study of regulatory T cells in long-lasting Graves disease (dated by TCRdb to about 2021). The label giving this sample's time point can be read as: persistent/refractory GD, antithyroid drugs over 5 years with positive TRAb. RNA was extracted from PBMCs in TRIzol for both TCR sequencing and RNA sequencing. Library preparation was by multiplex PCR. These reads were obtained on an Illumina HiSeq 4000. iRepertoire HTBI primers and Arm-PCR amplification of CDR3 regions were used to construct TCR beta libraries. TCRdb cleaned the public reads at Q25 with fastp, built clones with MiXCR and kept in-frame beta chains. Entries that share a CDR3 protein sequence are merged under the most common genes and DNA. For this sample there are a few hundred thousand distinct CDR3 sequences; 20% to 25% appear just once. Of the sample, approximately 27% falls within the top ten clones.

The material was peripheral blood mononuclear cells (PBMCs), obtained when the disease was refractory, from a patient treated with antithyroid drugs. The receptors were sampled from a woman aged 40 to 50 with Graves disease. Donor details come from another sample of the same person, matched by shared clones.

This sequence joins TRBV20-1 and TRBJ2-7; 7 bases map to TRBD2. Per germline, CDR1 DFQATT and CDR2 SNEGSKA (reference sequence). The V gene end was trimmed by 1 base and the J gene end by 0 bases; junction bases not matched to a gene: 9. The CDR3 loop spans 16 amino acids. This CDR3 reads CSARAQAASGSYEQYF. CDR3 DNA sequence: TGCAGTGCTAGAGCCCAAGCAGCTAGCGGCTCCTACGAGCAGTACTTC.

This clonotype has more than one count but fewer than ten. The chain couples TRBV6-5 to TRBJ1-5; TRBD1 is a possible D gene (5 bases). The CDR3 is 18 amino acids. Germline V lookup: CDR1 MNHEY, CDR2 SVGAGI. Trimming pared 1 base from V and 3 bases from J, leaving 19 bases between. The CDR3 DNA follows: TGTGCCAGCAGTTACTTCGGGACCCCTAGAAGCGACAATCAGCCCCAGCATTTT. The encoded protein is CASSYFGTPRSDNQPQHF.

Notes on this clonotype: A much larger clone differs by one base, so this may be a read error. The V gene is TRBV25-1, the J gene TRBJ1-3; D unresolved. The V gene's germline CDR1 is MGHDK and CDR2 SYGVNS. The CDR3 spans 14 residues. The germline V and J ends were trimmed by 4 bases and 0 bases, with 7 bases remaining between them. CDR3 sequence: CASSAGPSGNTIYF. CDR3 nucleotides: TGTGCCAGCAGTGCGGGTCCCTCTGGAAACACCATATATTTT.

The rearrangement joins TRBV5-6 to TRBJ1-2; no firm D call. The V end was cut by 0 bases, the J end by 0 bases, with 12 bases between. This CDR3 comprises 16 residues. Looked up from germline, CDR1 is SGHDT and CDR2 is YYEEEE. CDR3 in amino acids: CASSLDPANANYGYTF. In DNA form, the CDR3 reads TGTGCCAGCAGCTTGGATCCCGCGAACGCTAACTATGGCTACACCTTC.

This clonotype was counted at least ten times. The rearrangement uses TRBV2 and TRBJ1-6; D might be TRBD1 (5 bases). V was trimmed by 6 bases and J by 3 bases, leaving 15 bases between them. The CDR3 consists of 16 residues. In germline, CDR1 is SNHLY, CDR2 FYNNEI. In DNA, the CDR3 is TGTGCCAGCAGGCTCGTACAGGCGATCTATAATTCACCCCTCCACTTT. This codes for CASRLVQAIYNSPLHF.

The CDR3 bases are TGTGCCAGCACCCCTGGCAGTCGATACACTGAAGCTTTCTTT. As protein: CASTPGSRYTEAFF. This chain uses TRBV6-2 or TRBV6-3 with TRBJ1-1; unclear D gene. The CDR3 covers 14 residues. Germline CDR1 reads MNHEY; CDR2 reads SVGEGT. V gave up 7 bases and J gave up 3 bases, with 15 bases separating them.

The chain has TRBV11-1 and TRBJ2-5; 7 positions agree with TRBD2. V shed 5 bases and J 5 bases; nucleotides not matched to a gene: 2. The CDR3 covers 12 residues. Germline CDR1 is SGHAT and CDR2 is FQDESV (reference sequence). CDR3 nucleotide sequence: TGTGCCAGCAGCCGCGGGAGTGAGACCCAGTACTTC. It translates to CASSRGSETQYF.

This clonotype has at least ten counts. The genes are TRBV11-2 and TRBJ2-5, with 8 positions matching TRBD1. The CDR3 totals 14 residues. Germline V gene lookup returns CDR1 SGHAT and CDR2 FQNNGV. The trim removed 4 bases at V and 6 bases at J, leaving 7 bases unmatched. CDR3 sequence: CASSSTGVGKTQYF. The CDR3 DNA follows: TGTGCCAGCAGCTCGACAGGGGTGGGAAAGACCCAGTACTTC.

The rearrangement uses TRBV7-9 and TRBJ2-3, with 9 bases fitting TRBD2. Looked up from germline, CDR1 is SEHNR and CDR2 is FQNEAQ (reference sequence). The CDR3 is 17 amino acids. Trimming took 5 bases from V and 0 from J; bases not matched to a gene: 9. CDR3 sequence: CASSGLASTPSTDTQYF. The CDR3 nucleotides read TGTGCCAGCAGCGGACTAGCGAGTACTCCTAGCACAGATACGCAGTATTTT.

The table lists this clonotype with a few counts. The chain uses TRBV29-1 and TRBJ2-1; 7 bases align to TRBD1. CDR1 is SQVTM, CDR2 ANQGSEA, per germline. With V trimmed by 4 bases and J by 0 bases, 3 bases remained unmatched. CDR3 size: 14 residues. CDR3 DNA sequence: TGCAGCGTTGGGGCAGGGGGCTCCTACAATGAGCAGTTCTTC. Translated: CSVGAGGSYNEQFF.

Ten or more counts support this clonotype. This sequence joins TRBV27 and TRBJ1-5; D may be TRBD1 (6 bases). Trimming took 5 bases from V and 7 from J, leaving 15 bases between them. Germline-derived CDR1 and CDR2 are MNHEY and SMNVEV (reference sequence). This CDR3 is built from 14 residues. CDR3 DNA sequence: TGTGCCAGCAGTCCCCAGGGGAAAGGGCAGCCCCAGCATTTT. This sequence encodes CASSPQGKGQPQHF.

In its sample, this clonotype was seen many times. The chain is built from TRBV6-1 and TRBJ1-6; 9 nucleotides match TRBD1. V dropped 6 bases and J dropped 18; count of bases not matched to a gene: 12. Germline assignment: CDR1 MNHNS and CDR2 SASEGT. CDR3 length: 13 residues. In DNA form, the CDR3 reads TGTGCCAGCAGCCACGTCCTCCGGGACAGGGACCACTTT. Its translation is CASSHVLRDRDHF.

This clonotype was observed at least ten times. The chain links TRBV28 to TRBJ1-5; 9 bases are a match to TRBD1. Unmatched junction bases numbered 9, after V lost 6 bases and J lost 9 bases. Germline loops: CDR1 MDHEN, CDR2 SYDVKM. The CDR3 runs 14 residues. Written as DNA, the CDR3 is TGTGCCAGCAGCCCAGGGACAGGGTATGGGCCCCAGCATTTT. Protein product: CASSPGTGYGPQHF.

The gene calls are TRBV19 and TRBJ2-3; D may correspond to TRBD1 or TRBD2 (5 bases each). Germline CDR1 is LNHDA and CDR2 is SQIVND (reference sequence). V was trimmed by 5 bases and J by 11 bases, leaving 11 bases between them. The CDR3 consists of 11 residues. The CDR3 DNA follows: TGTGCCAGTAGTTCGGGACCCCTGCAGTATTTT. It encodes CASSSGPLQYF.

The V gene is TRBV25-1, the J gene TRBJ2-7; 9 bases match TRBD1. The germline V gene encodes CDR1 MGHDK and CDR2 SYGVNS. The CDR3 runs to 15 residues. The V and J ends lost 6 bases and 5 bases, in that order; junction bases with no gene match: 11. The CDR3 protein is CASSLGGTGSHEQYF. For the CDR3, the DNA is TGTGCCAGCAGCCTGGGCGGGACAGGGTCCCACGAGCAGTACTTC.

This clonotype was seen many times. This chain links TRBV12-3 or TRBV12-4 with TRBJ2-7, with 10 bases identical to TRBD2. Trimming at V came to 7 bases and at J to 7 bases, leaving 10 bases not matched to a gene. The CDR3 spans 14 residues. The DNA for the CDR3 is TGTGCCAGCAAGACCGGGACTAGCGTGGGGGAGCAGTACTTC. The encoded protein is CASKTGTSVGEQYF.

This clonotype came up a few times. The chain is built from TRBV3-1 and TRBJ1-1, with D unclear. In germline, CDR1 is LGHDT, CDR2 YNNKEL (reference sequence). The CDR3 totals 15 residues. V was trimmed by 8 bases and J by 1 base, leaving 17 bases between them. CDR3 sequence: CASARSMGKNTEAFF. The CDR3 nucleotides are TGTGCCAGCGCCCGGAGCATGGGGAAGAACACTGAAGCTTTCTTT. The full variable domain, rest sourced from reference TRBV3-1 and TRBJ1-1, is DTAVSQTPKYLVTQMGNDKSIKCEQNLGHDTMYWYKQDSKKFLKIMFSYNNKELIINETVPNRFSPKSPDKAHLNLHINSLELGDSAVYFCASARSMGKNTEAFFGQGTRLTVV.

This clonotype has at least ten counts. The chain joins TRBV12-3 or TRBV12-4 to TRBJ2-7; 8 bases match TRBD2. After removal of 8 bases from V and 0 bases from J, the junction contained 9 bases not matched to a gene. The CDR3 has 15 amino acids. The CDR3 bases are TGTGCCAGCGGAGCGACTAGCGTACCCTCCTACGAGCAGTACTTC. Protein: CASGATSVPSYEQYF.

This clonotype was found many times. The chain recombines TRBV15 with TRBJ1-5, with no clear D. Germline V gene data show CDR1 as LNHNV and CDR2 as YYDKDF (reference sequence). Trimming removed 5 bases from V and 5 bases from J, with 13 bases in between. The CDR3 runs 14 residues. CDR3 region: CATSALGSHQPQHF. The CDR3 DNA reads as TGTGCCACCAGCGCCCTCGGGAGCCATCAGCCCCAGCATTTT.

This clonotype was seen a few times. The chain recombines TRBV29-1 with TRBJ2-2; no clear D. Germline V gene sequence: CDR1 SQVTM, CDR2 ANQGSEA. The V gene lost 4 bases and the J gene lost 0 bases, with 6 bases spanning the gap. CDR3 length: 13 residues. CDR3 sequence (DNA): TGCAGCGTTGTAGTCACGAACACCGGGGAGCTGTTTTTT. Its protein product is CSVVVTNTGELFF.

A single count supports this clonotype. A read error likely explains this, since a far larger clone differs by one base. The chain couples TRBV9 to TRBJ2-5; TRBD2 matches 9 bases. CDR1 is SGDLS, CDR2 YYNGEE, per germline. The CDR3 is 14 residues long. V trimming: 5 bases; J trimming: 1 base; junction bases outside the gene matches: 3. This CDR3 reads CASSSSGIQETQYF. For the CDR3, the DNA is TGTGCCAGCAGTTCTAGCGGGATCCAAGAGACCCAGTACTTC.

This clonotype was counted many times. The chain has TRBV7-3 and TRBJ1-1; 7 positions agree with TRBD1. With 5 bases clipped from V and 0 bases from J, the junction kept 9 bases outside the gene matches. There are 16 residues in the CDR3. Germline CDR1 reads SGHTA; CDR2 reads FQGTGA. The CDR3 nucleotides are TGTGCCAGCAGCCTGACGCCGGGACAGATGAACACTGAAGCTTTCTTT. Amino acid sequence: CASSLTPGQMNTEAFF.

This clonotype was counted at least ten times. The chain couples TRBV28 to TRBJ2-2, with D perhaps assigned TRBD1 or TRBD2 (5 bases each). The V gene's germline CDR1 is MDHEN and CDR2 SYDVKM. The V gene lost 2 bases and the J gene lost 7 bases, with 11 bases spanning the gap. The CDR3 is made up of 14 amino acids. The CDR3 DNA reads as TGTGCCAGCAGTTTAGGGGGAATCGGCGGGGAGCTGTTTTTT. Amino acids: CASSLGGIGGELFF.

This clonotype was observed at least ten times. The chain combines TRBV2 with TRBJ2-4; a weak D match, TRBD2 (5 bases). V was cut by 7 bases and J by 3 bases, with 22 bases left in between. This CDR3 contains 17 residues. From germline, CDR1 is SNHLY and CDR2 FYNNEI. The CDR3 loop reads CASISIGGPWDKNIQYF. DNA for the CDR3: TGTGCCAGCATCTCTATCGGCGGGCCTTGGGACAAAAACATTCAGTACTTC. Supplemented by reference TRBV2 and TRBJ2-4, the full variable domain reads EPEVTQTPSHQVTQMGQEVILRCVPISNHLYFYWYRQILGQKVEFLVSFYNNEISEKSEIFDDQFSVERPDGSNFTLKIRSTKLEDSAMYFCASISIGGPWDKNIQYFGAGTRLSVL.

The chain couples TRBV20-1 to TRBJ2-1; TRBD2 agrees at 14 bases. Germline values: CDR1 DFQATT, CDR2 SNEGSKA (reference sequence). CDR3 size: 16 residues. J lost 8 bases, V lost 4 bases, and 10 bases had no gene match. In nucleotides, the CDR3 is TGCAGTGCTACCGGACAGGGGACTAGCGGGAGCCATGAGCAGTTCTTC. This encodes CSATGQGTSGSHEQFF.

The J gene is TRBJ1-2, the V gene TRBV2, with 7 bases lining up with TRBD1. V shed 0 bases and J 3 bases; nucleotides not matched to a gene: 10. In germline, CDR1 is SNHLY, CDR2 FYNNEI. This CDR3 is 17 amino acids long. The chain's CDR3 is CASSEARGQTPYYGYTF. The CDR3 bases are TGTGCCAGCAGTGAAGCCAGGGGACAGACCCCCTACTATGGCTACACCTTC.

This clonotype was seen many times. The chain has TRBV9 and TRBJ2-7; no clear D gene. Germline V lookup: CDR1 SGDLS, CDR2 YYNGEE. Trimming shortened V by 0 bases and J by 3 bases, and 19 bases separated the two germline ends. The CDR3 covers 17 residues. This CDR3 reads CASSVGLSTIELYEQYF. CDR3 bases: TGTGCCAGCAGCGTAGGACTGTCGACGATCGAGCTCTACGAGCAGTACTTC.

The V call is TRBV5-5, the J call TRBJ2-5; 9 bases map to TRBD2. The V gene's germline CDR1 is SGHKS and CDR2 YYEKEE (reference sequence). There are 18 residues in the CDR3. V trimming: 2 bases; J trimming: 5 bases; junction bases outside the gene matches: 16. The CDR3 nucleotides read TGTGCCAGCAGCTTTAGTAGCGGGAGCCCTGACCCCGGGGAGACCCAGTACTTC. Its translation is CASSFSSGSPDPGETQYF.